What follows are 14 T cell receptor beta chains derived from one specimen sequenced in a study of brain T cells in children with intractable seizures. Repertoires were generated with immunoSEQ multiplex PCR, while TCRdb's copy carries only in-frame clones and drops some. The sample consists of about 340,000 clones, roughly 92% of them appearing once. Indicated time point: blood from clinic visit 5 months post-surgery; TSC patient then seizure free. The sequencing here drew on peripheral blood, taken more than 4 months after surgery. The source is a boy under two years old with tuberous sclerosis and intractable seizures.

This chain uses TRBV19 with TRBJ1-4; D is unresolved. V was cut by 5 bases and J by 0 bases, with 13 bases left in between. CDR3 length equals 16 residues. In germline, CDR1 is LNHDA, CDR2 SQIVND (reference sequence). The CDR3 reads CASSRDGRATNEKLFF. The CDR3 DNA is TGTGCCAGTAGTCGCGACGGTCGTGCAACTAATGAAAAACTGTTTTTT.

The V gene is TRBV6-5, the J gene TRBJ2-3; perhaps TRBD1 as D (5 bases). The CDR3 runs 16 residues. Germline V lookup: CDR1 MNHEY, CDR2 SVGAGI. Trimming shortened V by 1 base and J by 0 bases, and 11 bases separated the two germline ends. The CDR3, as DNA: TGTGCCAGCAGTTACTGGGGCATGGACAGCACAGATACGCAGTATTTT. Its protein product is CASSYWGMDSTDTQYF.

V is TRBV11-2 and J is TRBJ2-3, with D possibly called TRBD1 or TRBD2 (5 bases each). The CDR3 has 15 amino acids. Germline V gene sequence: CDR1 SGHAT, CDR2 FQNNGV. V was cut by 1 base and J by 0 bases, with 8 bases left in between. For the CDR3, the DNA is TGTGCCAGCAGCTTAGTCGGGGCCAGCACAGATACGCAGTATTTT. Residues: CASSLVGASTDTQYF.

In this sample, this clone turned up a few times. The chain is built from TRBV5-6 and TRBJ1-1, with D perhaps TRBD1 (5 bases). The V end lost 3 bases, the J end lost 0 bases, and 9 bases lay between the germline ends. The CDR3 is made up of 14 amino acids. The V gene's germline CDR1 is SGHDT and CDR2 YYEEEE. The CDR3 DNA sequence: TGTGCCAGCAGCTGGACACATGTGAACACTGAAGCTTTCTTT. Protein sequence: CASSWTHVNTEAFF. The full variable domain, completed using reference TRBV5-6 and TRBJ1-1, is DAGVTQSPTHLIKTRGQQVTLRCSPKSGHDTVSWYQQALGQGPQFIFQYYEEEERQRGNFPDRFSGHQFPNYSSELNVNALLLGDSALYLCASSWTHVNTEAFFGQGTRLTVV.

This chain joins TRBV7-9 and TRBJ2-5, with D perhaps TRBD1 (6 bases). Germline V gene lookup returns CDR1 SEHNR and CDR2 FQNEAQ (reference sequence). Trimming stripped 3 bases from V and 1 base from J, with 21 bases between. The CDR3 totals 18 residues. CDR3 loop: CASSFTTDGTPFQETQYF. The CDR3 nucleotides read TGTGCCAGCAGCTTCACAACGGATGGGACACCTTTCCAAGAGACCCAGTACTTC.

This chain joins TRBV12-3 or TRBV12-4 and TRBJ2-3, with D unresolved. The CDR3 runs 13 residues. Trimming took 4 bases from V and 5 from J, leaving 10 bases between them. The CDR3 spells CASSSAILDTQYF. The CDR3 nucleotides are TGTGCCAGCAGTTCGGCCATTCTAGATACGCAGTATTTT.

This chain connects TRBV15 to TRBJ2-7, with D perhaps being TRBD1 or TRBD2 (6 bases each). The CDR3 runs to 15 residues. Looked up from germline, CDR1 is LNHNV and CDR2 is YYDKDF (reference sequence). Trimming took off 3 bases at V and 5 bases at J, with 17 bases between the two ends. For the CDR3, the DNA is TGTGCCACCAGCAGGGGAGGACAGTCGATCCACGAGCAGTACTTC. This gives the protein CATSRGGQSIHEQYF.

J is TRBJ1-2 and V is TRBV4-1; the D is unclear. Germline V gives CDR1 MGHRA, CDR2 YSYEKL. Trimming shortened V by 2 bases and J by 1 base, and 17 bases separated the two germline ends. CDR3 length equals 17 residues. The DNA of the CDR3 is TGCGCCAGCAGCCAATTCGGGCCCGTATCATTTAACTATGGCTACACCTTC. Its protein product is CASSQFGPVSFNYGYTF.

The CDR3 region has the DNA TGTGCCAGCAGCTTAATGCGGGGGGGCACAGATACGCAGTATTTT. Its translation is CASSLMRGGTDTQYF. This chain uses TRBV11-2 with TRBJ2-3; 8 nucleotides line up with TRBD2. V trimming: 2 bases; J trimming: 1 base; junction bases outside the gene matches: 2. The CDR3 loop spans 15 amino acids. Germline lookup yields CDR1 SGHAT and CDR2 FQNNGV.

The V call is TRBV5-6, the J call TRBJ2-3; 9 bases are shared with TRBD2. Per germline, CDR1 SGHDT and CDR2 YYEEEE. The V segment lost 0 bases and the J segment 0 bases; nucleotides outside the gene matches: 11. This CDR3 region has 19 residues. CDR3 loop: CASSLGGWLAGYSTDTQYF. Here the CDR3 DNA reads TGTGCCAGCAGCTTGGGAGGATGGCTAGCGGGGTATAGCACAGATACGCAGTATTTT.

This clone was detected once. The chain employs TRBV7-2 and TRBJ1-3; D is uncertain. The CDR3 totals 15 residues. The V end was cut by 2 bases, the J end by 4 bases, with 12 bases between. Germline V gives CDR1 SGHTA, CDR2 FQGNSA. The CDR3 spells CASSLMNAEGNTIYF. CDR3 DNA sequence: TGTGCCAGCAGCTTAATGAACGCGGAAGGAAACACCATATATTTT. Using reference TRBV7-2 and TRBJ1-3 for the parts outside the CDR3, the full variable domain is GAGVSQSPSNKVTEKGKDVELRCDPISGHTALYWYRQSLGQGLEFLIYFQGNSAPDKSGLPSDRFSAERTGGSVSTLTIQRTQQEDSAVYLCASSLMNAEGNTIYFGEGSWLTVV.

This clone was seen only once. The CDR3 coding sequence is TGTGCCAGCAGTGAATCCGGGACTAGCGTCCGAGGGGAGTTCTTC. It is translated as CASSESGTSVRGEFF. V is TRBV25-1 and J is TRBJ2-1; TRBD2 agrees at 10 bases. Germline V CDR1 and CDR2: MGHDK, SYGVNS. With V trimmed by 1 base and J by 14 bases, 11 bases remained unmatched. The CDR3 length is 15 residues.

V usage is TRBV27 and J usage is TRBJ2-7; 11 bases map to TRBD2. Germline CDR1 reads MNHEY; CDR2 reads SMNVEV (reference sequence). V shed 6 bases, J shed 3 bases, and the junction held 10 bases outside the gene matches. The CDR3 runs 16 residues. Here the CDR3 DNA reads TGTGCCAGCAGCCGTAAGGGACTAGCGGTGAACTACGAGCAGTACTTC. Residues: CASSRKGLAVNYEQYF.

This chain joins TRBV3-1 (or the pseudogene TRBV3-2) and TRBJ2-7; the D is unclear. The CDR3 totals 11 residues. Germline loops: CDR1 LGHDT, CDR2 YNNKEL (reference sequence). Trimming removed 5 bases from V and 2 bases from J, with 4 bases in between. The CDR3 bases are TGTGCCAGCAGCGTTACCTACGAGCAGTACTTC. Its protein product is CASSVTYEQYF.